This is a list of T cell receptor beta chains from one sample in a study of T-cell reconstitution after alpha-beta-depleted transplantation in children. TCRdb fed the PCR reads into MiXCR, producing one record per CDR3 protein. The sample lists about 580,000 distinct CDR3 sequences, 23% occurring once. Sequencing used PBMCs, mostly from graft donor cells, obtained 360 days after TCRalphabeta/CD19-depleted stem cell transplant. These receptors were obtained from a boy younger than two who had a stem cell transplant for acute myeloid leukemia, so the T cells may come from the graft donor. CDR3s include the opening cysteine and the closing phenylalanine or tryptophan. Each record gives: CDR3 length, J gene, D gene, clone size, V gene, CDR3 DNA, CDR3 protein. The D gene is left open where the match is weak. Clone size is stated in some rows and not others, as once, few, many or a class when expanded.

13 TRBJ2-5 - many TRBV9 TGTGCCAGCAGCCGGGACTTCCAAGAGACCCAGTACTTC CASSRDFQETQYF
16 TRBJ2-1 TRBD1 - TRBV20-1 TGCAGTGCTAGTCCCTGGGGTACAGGGGAGAGAGATGAGCAGTTCTTC CSASPWGTGERDEQFF
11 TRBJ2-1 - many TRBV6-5 TGTGCCAGCAGTAGCGGAGATGAGCAGTTCTTC CASSSGDEQFF
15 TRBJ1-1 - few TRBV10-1 TGCGCCAGCAGTGAGACTGGAGGCCGGAACACTGAAGCTTTCTTT CASSETGGRNTEAFF
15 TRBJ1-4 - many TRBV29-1 TGCAGCGTTGGGGGCTTGGGGCCAACTAATGAAAAACTGTTTTTT CSVGGLGPTNEKLFF
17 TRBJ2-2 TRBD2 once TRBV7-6 TGTGCCAGCAGCTTAACCCGGGAGGGAGCGGACACCGGGGAGCTGTTTTTT CASSLTREGADTGELFF
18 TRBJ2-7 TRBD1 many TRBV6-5 TGTGCCAGCAGCCACGGGACAGGGTGGATCTATGGGGACTACGAGCAGTACTTC CASSHGTGWIYGDYEQYF
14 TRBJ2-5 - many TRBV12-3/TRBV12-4 TGTGCCAGCAGTTTCTACAGGTACCAAGAGACCCAGTACTTC CASSFYRYQETQYF
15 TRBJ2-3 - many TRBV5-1 TGCGCCAGCAGCTTGGACGACCTCCGCACAGATACGCAGTATTTT CASSLDDLRTDTQYF
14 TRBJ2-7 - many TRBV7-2 TGTGCCAGCAGCTTCGGGCCCGGGGCATACGAGCAGTACTTC CASSFGPGAYEQYF
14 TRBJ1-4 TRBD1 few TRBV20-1 TGCAGTGCTAGCCGGACAGGGGCTAATGAAAAACTGTTTTTT CSASRTGANEKLFF
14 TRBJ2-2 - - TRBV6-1 TGTGCCACCCTCCGGGCTCCGAACACCGGGGAGCTGTTTTTT CATLRAPNTGELFF
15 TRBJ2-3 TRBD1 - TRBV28 TGTGCCAGCATATACGGGGACAGCCAAACAGATACGCAGTATTTT CASIYGDSQTDTQYF
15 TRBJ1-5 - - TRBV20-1 TGCAGTGCTAGAGAACGGCGGCTTAGCAATCAGCCCCAGCATTTT CSARERRLSNQPQHF
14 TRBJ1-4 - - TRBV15 TGTGCCACCAGCAGTGGAGAGCGTAATGAAAAACTGTTTTTT CATSSGERNEKLFF
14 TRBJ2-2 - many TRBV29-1 TGCAGCGTTGACGAGGGTTCCAACACCGGGGAGCTGTTTTTT CSVDEGSNTGELFF
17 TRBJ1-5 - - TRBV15 TGTGCCACCAGCAGAGATCGGGGAGGGAGGTTAAATCAGCCCCAGCATTTT CATSRDRGGRLNQPQHF
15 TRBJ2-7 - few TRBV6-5 TGTGCCAGCAGTTACTCGGAAGGGGTTCGCCGCGAGCAGTACTTC CASSYSEGVRREQYF
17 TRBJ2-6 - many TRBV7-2 TGTGCCAGCAGTTTGCACCTAGGCTACTCTGGGGCCAACGTCCTGACTTTC CASSLHLGYSGANVLTF
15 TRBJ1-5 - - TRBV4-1 TGCGCCAGCAGCCGGGGACGGGATAGCAATCAGCCCCAGCATTTT CASSRGRDSNQPQHF
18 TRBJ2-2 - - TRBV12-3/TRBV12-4 TGTGCCAGCAGTTCGGGGGACAGATTCGGGGGCCGGACCGGGGAGCTGTTTTTT CASSSGDRFGGRTGELFF
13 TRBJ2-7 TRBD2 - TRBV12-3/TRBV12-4 TGTGCCAGTGGCGGGGGGGGCCACTACGAGCAGTACTTC CASGGGGHYEQYF
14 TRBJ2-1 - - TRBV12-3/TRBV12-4 TGTGCCAGCAGACATGGGACCGATTACAATGAGCAGTTCTTC CASRHGTDYNEQFF
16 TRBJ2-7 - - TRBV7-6 TGTGCCAGCAGCTGCGGCTCGACAGCCGGAAAATACGAGCAGTACTTC CASSCGSTAGKYEQYF
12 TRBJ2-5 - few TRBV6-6 TGTGCCAGCAGTAACAACGTAGAGACCCAGTACTTC CASSNNVETQYF
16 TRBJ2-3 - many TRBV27 TGTGCCAGCAGGCTCCACCGGGATTCACCGCTAAATACGCAGTATTTT CASRLHRDSPLNTQYF
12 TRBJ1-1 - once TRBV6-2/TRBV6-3 TGTGCCAGCAGCCAACGTTGGGCTGAAGCTTTCTTT CASSQRWAEAFF
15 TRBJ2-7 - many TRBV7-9 TGTGCCAGCACTATAGGGGGGGGACGGCTATACGAGCAGTACTTC CASTIGGGRLYEQYF
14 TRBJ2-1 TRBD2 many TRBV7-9 TGTGCCAGCGTAGCGGGGGCCCGGTACAATGAGCAGTTCTTC CASVAGARYNEQFF
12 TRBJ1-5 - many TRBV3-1 TGTGCCAGCAGCCAGTTAAATCAGCCCCAGCATTTT CASSQLNQPQHF
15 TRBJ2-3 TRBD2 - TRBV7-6 TGTGCCAGCAGCTTGAGCGGGGGGTCCATAGATACGCAGTATTTT CASSLSGGSIDTQYF
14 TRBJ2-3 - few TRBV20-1 TGCAGTGCTTTACGTGGATCGAGCACAGATACGCAGTATTTT CSALRGSSTDTQYF
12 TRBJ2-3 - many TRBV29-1 TGCAGTCCACGGGACTTCACAGATACGCAGTATTTT CSPRDFTDTQYF
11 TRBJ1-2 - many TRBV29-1 TGCAGCGTTGAGACTAGGGGTGGCTACACCTTC CSVETRGGYTF
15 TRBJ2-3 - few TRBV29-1 TGCAGCGTTCCCCGATCTGACGGGGGGCCGGGTACGCAGTATTTT CSVPRSDGGPGTQYF
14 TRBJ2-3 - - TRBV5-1 TGCGCCAGCAGCTTGGTACAGGGAAGTAATACGCAGTATTTT CASSLVQGSNTQYF
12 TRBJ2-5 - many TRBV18 TGTGCCAGCAGTCCCCTGGGGGAGACCCAGTACTTC CASSPLGETQYF
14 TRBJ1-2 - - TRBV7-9 TGTGCCAGCAGCCCTTTACGGGACGGATTTTACTACACCTTC CASSPLRDGFYYTF
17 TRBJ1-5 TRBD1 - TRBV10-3 TGTGCCATCAGTGAGTCCGGACAGGGGGCGGGCAATCAGCCCCAGCATTTT CAISESGQGAGNQPQHF
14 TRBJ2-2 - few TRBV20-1 TGCAGTGCTAGACTCCGGGGGGCGGCCGGGGAGCTGTTTTTT CSARLRGAAGELFF
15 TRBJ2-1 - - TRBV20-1 TGCTCCCTCGCCCGGGACATCATAACCTACAATGAGCAGTTCTTC CSLARDIITYNEQFF
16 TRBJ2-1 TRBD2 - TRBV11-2 TGTGCCAGCAGCCTCGTGCGGGGGAGTCCCTACAATGAGCAGTTCTTC CASSLVRGSPYNEQFF
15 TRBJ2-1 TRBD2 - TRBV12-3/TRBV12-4 TGTGCCAGCAGCTTTGGGGGGGTCTCCTACAATGAGCAGTTCTTC CASSFGGVSYNEQFF
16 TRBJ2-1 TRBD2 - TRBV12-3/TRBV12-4 TGTGCCAGCACTCTGTATGGGGGGACTACCTACAATGAGCAGTTCTTC CASTLYGGTTYNEQFF
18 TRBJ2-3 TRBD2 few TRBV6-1 TGTGCCAGCAGTCAGGCGGGGGGCCTATTTCTAAGTGTTGATACGCAGTATTTT CASSQAGGLFLSVDTQYF
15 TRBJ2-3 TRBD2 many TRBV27 TGTGCCAGCAGTTCCGGGACTAGGAGCACAGATACGCAGTATTTT CASSSGTRSTDTQYF
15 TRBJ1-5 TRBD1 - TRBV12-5 TGTGCTAGTGCTGGGACAGGGGGATCTTATCAGCCCCAGCATTTT CASAGTGGSYQPQHF
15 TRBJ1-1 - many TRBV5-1 TGCGCCAGCAGCTTGCCGACAGCTATGAACACTGAAGCTTTCTTT CASSLPTAMNTEAFF
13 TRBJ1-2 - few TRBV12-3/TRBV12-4 TGTGCCAGCCGGGCGGAGGGCTACTATGGCTACACCTTC CASRAEGYYGYTF
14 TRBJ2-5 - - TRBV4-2 TGTGCCAGCAGCCAAGGGGGGGCCGATGAGACCCAGTACTTC CASSQGGADETQYF
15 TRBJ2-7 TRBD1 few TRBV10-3 TGTGCCATCAGTGAGTCGACAGGGAGAGGCTACGAGCAGTACTTC CAISESTGRGYEQYF
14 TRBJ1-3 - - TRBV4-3 TGCGCCAGCAGCCGACAGCACTCTGGAAACACCATATATTTT CASSRQHSGNTIYF
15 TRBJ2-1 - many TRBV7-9 TGTGCCAGCAGCTTCGGTGCAGGGCGTTACAATGAGCAGTTCTTC CASSFGAGRYNEQFF
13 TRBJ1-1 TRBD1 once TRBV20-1 TGCAGTGCTAGAGGGACAGGTACTAATGAAGCTTTCTTT CSARGTGTNEAFF
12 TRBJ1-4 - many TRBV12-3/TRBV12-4 TGTGCCAGCAGGGGCCTCGGGGAAAAACTGTTTTTT CASRGLGEKLFF